Each of the 28 T cell receptor beta chains below was sequenced from the same sample in a study of regulatory T cells in long-lasting Graves disease. Both iRepertoire HTBI primers and Arm-PCR of CDR3 regions were used to build the TCR beta libraries. TCRdb re-analysed the multiplex PCR reads in MiXCR, keeping a single row per CDR3 protein. The sample lists some 370,000 distinct CDR3 sequences, less than 30% seen once, with around a quarter in the top ten. Noted time point: persistent/refractory GD, antithyroid drugs over 5 years with positive TRAb. Researchers made the TCR library from RNA that was extracted from PBMCs. The specimen comprised peripheral blood mononuclear cells (PBMCs), sampled when the disease was refractory, from a patient treated with antithyroid drugs. The receptors originated from a woman in her thirties or forties with Graves disease.

This clonotype was seen a few times. The J gene is TRBJ2-2, the V gene TRBV5-4; 8 positions match TRBD2. Trimming at V came to 4 bases and at J to 0 bases, leaving 5 bases not matched to a gene. The CDR3 contains 16 residues. Germline V gives CDR1 SGHNT, CDR2 YYREEE (reference sequence). This chain's CDR3 is CASSKTGGTNTGELFF. CDR3 DNA: TGTGCCAGCAGCAAAACGGGGGGGACGAACACCGGGGAGCTGTTTTTT.

This clonotype was recorded many times. V and J are TRBV28 and TRBJ1-3; a weak D match, TRBD1 (6 bases). The CDR3 loop spans 14 amino acids. Between the trimmed V and J ends, which lost 5 bases and 4 bases, there was a span of 12 bases. CDR1 is MDHEN and CDR2 is SYDVKM in the germline V gene. The CDR3 DNA sequence: TGTGCCAGCAGTCCCACGGGGGCCGGAAACACCATATATTTT. It is translated as CASSPTGAGNTIYF.

This clonotype was picked up many times. The chain employs TRBV6-1 and TRBJ2-5, with unresolved D. Per germline, CDR1 MNHNS and CDR2 SASEGT. V was cut by 6 bases and J by 2 bases, with 7 bases left in between. This CDR3 contains 12 residues. CDR3 loop: CASRDPQETQYF. CDR3 bases: TGTGCCAGCAGGGATCCTCAAGAGACCCAGTACTTC.

The chain combines TRBV29-1 with TRBJ1-1; D is possibly TRBD1 (5 bases). The CDR3 consists of 10 residues. Deletions cut 2 bases from V and 12 bases from J, with 10 bases between. In germline, CDR1 is SQVTM, CDR2 ANQGSEA. Here the CDR3 reads CSVESRVTFF. CDR3 coding DNA: TGCAGCGTTGAAAGCAGGGTCACTTTCTTT.

The rearrangement links TRBV2 to TRBJ2-1; 7 bases fit TRBD2. The CDR3 is made up of 15 amino acids. The V segment lost 6 bases and the J segment 6 bases; nucleotides outside the gene matches: 11. Germline V lookup: CDR1 SNHLY, CDR2 FYNNEI. The CDR3 sequence: CASSPLRETRNEQFF. Written as DNA, the CDR3 is TGTGCCAGCAGCCCTTTGCGGGAGACCCGCAATGAGCAGTTCTTC.

The sample holds many counts of this clonotype. The rearrangement joins TRBV29-1 to TRBJ1-5; D ambiguous. V lost 2 bases, J lost 4 bases, and 9 bases lay in between. CDR1 and CDR2 (germline): SQVTM, ANQGSEA. The CDR3 loop spans 13 amino acids. CDR3 in DNA: TGCAGCGTTGAACTGGAACTAAATCAGCCCCAGCATTTT. Residues: CSVELELNQPQHF.

V is TRBV28 and J is TRBJ1-4; tentatively, D is TRBD1 (5 bases). This CDR3 is 16 amino acids long. The ends were cut back, 6 bases at V and 4 bases at J, with 18 bases in the middle. Germline values: CDR1 MDHEN, CDR2 SYDVKM. The CDR3, as DNA: TGTGCCAGCAGGGCCCGGGGTGGGGCCAATAATGAAAAACTGTTTTTT. It is translated as CASRARGGANNEKLFF.

This clonotype was seen ten or more times. The genes are TRBV28 and TRBJ1-2; 8 bases line up with TRBD1. Trimming took 8 bases from V and 4 from J; bases not matched to a gene: 6. Germline assignment: CDR1 MDHEN and CDR2 SYDVKM. This CDR3 is 13 amino acids long. This chain's CDR3 is CASWTGPPYGYTF. CDR3 coding DNA: TGTGCCAGCTGGACAGGGCCTCCCTATGGCTACACCTTC.

This clonotype came up many times. The CDR3 DNA reads TGTGCCAGCAGCTTCGGGGGTGCGGCTGGTGAGCAGTACTTC. The encoded protein is CASSFGGAAGEQYF. J is TRBJ2-7 and V is TRBV11-2; TRBD2 is a possible D gene (6 bases). V was pared by 3 bases and J by 7 bases, with 16 bases between. CDR1 and CDR2 (germline): SGHAT, FQNNGV. The CDR3 runs 14 residues.

Only a few counts were recorded for this clonotype. The chain joins TRBV6-1 to TRBJ2-4, with a tentative D call TRBD2 (6 bases). The CDR3 consists of 15 residues. The V end lost 4 bases, the J end lost 7 bases, and 17 bases lay between the germline ends. Germline V gene sequence: CDR1 MNHNS, CDR2 SASEGT. The CDR3 DNA sequence: TGTGCCAGCAGTGCACTAGCCAGGGTCGCGAACATTCAGTACTTC. Protein: CASSALARVANIQYF.

A few counts support this clonotype. The rearrangement joins TRBV3-1 to TRBJ1-5; no clear D gene. Germline V gives CDR1 LGHDT, CDR2 YNNKEL (reference sequence). The CDR3 consists of 14 residues. The V gene lost 4 bases and the J gene lost 5 bases, with 12 bases spanning the gap. The CDR3 sequence is CASSPMMGDQPQHF. The CDR3 nucleotides read TGTGCCAGCAGCCCGATGATGGGCGATCAGCCCCAGCATTTT.

This clonotype was detected many times. The chain uses TRBV12-3 or TRBV12-4 and TRBJ2-5; 8 bases align to TRBD1. The CDR3 length is 16 residues. The trim removed 2 bases at V and 1 base at J, leaving 6 bases unmatched. Here the CDR3 reads CASSLPTGAVQETQYF. The CDR3 coding sequence is TGTGCCAGCAGTTTACCGACAGGGGCGGTCCAAGAGACCCAGTACTTC.

The V gene is TRBV7-3, the J gene TRBJ2-2; D is unresolved. The V and J ends lost 4 bases and 1 base respectively, with 13 bases between them. Germline values: CDR1 SGHTA, CDR2 FQGTGA. This CDR3 region has 16 residues. The CDR3 loop is CASSSRPYGNTGELFF. Here the CDR3 DNA reads TGTGCCAGCAGCTCAAGACCCTACGGGAACACCGGGGAGCTGTTTTTT.

This clonotype was detected many times. The V gene is TRBV6-1, the J gene TRBJ2-7; D possibly corresponds to TRBD2 (6 bases). The CDR3 consists of 14 residues. The germline CDR1 and CDR2 sequences are MNHNS and SASEGT. With 10 bases removed from V and 4 bases from J, the gap between germline ends came to 20 bases. The CDR3 coding sequence is TGTGCCACTGCGGGGCTTCGCAAGTCTTACGAGCAGTACTTC. Translation: CATAGLRKSYEQYF.

The chain employs TRBV4-1 and TRBJ1-6; D not resolved. From germline, CDR1 is MGHRA and CDR2 YSYEKL. V shed 4 bases and J shed 10 bases, with 20 bases lying between them. This CDR3 region has 16 residues. CDR3 region: CASSLLGRVVKSPLHF. CDR3 sequence (DNA): TGCGCCAGCAGCCTACTGGGTCGGGTGGTGAAATCACCCCTCCACTTT.

This clonotype was observed at least ten times. This rearrangement joins TRBV7-2 to TRBJ2-5; TRBD1 is a possible D gene (6 bases). CDR1 is SGHTA and CDR2 is FQGNSA in the germline V gene. This CDR3 spans 13 amino acids. With 3 bases removed from V and 6 bases from J, the gap between germline ends came to 11 bases. The chain's CDR3 is CASSFKGVKTQYF. The CDR3 nucleotides read TGTGCCAGCAGCTTCAAGGGGGTTAAGACCCAGTACTTC.

This clonotype was found a few times. CDR3 sequence (DNA): TGCAGTGCTAGAGATGTATGGGATAAAAACACCGGGGAGCTGTTTTTT. Translation: CSARDVWDKNTGELFF. This rearrangement joins TRBV20-1 to TRBJ2-2; D is ambiguous. Germline CDR1 is DFQATT and CDR2 is SNEGSKA (reference sequence). This CDR3 comprises 16 residues. V lost 0 bases to trimming and J lost 2 bases, with 13 bases between them.

The sample holds many counts of this clonotype. J is TRBJ1-6 and V is TRBV28; maybe TRBD1 (6 bases). Between the trimmed V and J ends, which lost 5 bases and 5 bases, there was a span of 16 bases. The CDR3 extends over 16 amino acids. Germline CDR1 and CDR2: MDHEN and SYDVKM. The CDR3 region has the DNA TGTGCCAGCAGTGCCTGGGTTTGGGGGCATAATTCACCCCTCCACTTT. Protein sequence: CASSAWVWGHNSPLHF.

This clonotype has a count of ten or more. The rearrangement uses TRBV20-1 and TRBJ2-7, with 8 bases lining up with TRBD2. This CDR3 has 14 amino acids. Germline CDR1 DFQATT, CDR2 SNEGSKA (reference sequence). V trimming: 5 bases; J trimming: 6 bases; junction bases outside the gene matches: 12. The CDR3 is CSASAPGLGFEQYF. Here the CDR3 DNA reads TGCAGTGCTTCTGCTCCGGGACTAGGGTTCGAGCAGTACTTC.

The CDR3 nucleotides read TGCGCCAGCAGCTTGGGGCTAGTAGCGGGAGATACGCAGTATTTT. Amino acid sequence: CASSLGLVAGDTQYF. This chain joins TRBV5-1 and TRBJ2-3, with TRBD2 identical over 7 bases. Trimming cost V 0 bases and J 5 bases; bases outside gene matches: 6. Germline lookup yields CDR1 SGHRS and CDR2 YFSETQ. The CDR3 sequence is 15 residues long.

This clonotype was seen ten or more times. The CDR3 coding sequence is TGTGCCAGCAGTGCGAGCGGGGGCAAGCACGGGGAGCTGTTTTTT. Its protein is CASSASGGKHGELFF. The chain couples TRBV28 to TRBJ2-2; TRBD2 matches at 8 bases. This CDR3 contains 15 residues. CDR1 MDHEN and CDR2 SYDVKM come from the germline V gene. The V segment lost 5 bases and the J segment 7 bases; nucleotides outside the gene matches: 9.

V and J are TRBV2 and TRBJ2-5, with 11 bases lining up with TRBD2. In germline, CDR1 is SNHLY, CDR2 FYNNEI. The V and J ends lost 7 bases and 4 bases, in that order; junction bases with no gene match: 2. CDR3 length: 13 amino acids. The CDR3 DNA reads as TGTGCCAGCAATCTAGCGGGAGGAGAGACCCAGTACTTC. Translation: CASNLAGGETQYF. The variable domain in full, with the rest retrieved from reference TRBV2 and TRBJ2-5, is EPEVTQTPSHQVTQMGQEVILRCVPISNHLYFYWYRQILGQKVEFLVSFYNNEISEKSEIFDDQFSVERPDGSNFTLKIRSTKLEDSAMYFCASNLAGGETQYFGPGTRLLVL.

In its sample, this clonotype was seen a few times. This sequence joins TRBV7-9 and TRBJ2-7; TRBD2 matches 14 bases. J gave up 2 bases and V 5 bases, and 5 bases lay outside the gene matches. The length of the CDR3 is 16 residues. Germline V gene data show CDR1 as SEHNR and CDR2 as FQNEAQ (reference sequence). CDR3 coding DNA: TGTGCCAGCAGCCCGCGGACTAGCGGGAGGACCTACGAGCAGTACTTC. Amino acid sequence: CASSPRTSGRTYEQYF. Combining the CDR3 with reference TRBV7-9 and TRBJ2-7 gives the whole variable domain DTGVSQNPRHKITKRGQNVTFRCDPISEHNRLYWYRQTLGQGPEFLTYFQNEAQLEKSRLLSDRFSAERPKGSFSTLEIQRTEQGDSAMYLCASSPRTSGRTYEQYFGPGTRLTVT.

This clonotype occurred many times. The rearrangement joins TRBV6-1 to TRBJ2-6; D not resolved. This CDR3 has 15 amino acids. Germline assignment: CDR1 MNHNS and CDR2 SASEGT. Trimming removed 6 bases at V and 0 bases at J, with 9 bases between. In nucleotides, the CDR3 is TGTGCCAGCAGACCACCCAACTCTGGGGCCAACGTCCTGACTTTC. It translates to CASRPPNSGANVLTF.

This clonotype was seen at least ten times. The rearrangement joins TRBV11-2 to TRBJ1-1, with TRBD1 matching over 7 bases. There are 16 residues in the CDR3. CDR1 is SGHAT, CDR2 FQNNGV, per germline. V was pared by 4 bases and J by 7 bases, with 15 bases of the junction left unmatched. The CDR3 reads CASSSHPTGVGFEAFF. For the CDR3, the DNA is TGTGCCAGCAGCTCCCACCCTACAGGGGTCGGGTTTGAAGCTTTCTTT.

The chain combines TRBV4-1 with TRBJ1-1, with no clear D. The CDR3 contains 12 residues. CDR1 is MGHRA, CDR2 YSYEKL, per germline. The V end was cut by 3 bases, the J end by 2 bases, with 4 bases between. The CDR3 sequence: CASSHDNTEAFF. The CDR3 DNA reads as TGCGCCAGCAGCCATGACAACACTGAAGCTTTCTTT.

This clonotype was detected a few times. CDR3 bases: TGTGCCAGCAGCCCGACAGAATTCGTTAAAGAGACCCAGTACTTC. It translates to CASSPTEFVKETQYF. The chain couples TRBV7-9 to TRBJ2-5; a weak D match, TRBD1 (5 bases). This CDR3 spans 15 amino acids. CDR1 SEHNR and CDR2 FQNEAQ come from the germline V gene (reference sequence). V was pared by 5 bases and J by 3 bases, with 16 bases between.

Ten or more counts support this clonotype. The chain combines TRBV20-1 with TRBJ1-2; D gene ambiguous. The CDR3 extends over 15 amino acids. Deletions cut 0 bases from V and 2 bases from J, with 13 bases between. Germline values: CDR1 DFQATT, CDR2 SNEGSKA (reference sequence). CDR3 amino acids: CSARDPGVWNYGYTF. Here the CDR3 DNA reads TGCAGTGCTAGAGATCCGGGAGTGTGGAACTATGGCTACACCTTC.